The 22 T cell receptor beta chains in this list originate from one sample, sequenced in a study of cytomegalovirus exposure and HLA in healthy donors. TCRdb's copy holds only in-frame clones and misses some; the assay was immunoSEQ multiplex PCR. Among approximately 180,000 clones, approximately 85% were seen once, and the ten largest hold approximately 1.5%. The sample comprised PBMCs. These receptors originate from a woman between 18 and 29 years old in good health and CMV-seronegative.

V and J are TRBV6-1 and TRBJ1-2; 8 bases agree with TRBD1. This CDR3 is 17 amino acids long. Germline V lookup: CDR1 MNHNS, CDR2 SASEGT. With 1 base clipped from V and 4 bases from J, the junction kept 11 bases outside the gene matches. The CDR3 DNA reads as TGTGCCAGCAGTGAAGGATTTCCGGGACAGGCGATCTATGGCTACACCTTC. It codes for CASSEGFPGQAIYGYTF.

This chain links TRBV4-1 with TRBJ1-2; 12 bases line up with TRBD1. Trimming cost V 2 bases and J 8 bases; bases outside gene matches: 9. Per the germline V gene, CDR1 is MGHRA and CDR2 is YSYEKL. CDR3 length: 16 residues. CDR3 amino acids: CASSQLGTGGLRGYTF. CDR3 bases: TGCGCCAGCAGCCAATTAGGGACAGGGGGCTTGCGAGGCTACACCTTC.

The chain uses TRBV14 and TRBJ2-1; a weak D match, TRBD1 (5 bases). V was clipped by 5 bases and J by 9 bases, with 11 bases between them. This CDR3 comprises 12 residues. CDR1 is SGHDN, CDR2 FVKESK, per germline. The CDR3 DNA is TGTGCCAGCAGCGAGACAGTGGGTGAGCAGTTCTTC. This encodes CASSETVGEQFF.

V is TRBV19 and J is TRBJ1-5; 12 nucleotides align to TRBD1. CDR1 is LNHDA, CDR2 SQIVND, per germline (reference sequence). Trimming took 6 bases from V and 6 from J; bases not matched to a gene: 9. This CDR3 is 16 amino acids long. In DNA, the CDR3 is TGTGCCAGTAGATCCATGGGGACAGGGGGCGGTCAGCCCCAGCATTTT. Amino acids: CASRSMGTGGGQPQHF.

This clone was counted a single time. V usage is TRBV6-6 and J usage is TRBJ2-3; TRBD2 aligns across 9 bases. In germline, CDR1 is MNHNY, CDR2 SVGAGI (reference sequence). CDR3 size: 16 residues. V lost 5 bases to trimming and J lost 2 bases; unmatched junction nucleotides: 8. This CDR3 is CASSRSSGVLTDTQYF. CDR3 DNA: TGTGCCAGCAGTCGGTCTAGCGGGGTACTCACAGATACGCAGTATTTT.

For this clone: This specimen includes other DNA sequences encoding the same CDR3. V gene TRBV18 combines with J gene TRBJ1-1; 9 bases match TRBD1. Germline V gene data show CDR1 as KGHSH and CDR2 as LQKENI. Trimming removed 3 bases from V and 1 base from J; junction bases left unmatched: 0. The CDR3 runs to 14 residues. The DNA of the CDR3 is TGTGCCAGCTCACCGGGACAGGGGAACACTGAAGCTTTCTTT. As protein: CASSPGQGNTEAFF.

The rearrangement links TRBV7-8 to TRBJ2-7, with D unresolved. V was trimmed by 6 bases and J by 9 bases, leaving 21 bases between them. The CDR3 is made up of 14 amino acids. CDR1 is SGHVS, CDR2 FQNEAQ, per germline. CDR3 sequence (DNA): TGTGCCAGCAGTCCCACGGGTCCCGCGCTTGGGCAGTACTTC. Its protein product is CASSPTGPALGQYF.

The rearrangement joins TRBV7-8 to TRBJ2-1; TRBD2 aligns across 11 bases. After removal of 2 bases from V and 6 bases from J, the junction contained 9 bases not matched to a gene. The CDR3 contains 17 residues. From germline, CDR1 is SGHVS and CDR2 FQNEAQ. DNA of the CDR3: TGTGCCAGCAGCTTACGGCGACTAGCGGGGAAGCTCAATGAGCAGTTCTTC. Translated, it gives CASSLRRLAGKLNEQFF.

Here the CDR3 DNA reads TGTGCCAGCAGCCTGGACGGACAGGGTACCTACGAGCAGTACTTC. This translates into CASSLDGQGTYEQYF. The chain couples TRBV13 to TRBJ2-7; 8 bases map to TRBD1. The CDR3 length is 15 residues. V dropped 5 bases and J dropped 2; count of bases not matched to a gene: 8. Germline assignment: CDR1 PRHDT and CDR2 FYEKMQ (reference sequence).

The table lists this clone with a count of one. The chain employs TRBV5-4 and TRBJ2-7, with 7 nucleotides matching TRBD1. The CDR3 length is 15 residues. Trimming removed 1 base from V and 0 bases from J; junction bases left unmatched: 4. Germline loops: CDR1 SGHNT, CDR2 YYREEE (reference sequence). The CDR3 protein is CASSLRDRPSYEQYF. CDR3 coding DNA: TGTGCCAGCAGCTTGCGGGACAGACCCTCCTACGAGCAGTACTTC.

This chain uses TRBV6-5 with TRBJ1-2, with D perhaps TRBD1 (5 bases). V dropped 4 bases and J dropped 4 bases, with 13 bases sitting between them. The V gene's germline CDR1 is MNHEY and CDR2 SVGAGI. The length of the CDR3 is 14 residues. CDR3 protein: CASSSGGVFYGYTF. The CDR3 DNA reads TGTGCCAGCAGTTCCGGGGGAGTGTTCTATGGCTACACCTTC.

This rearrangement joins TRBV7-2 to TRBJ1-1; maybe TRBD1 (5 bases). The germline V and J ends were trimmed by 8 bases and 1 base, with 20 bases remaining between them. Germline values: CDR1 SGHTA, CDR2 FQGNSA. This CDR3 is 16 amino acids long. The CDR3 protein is CASRRGPGLQNTEAFF. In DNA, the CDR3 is TGTGCCAGCCGTAGAGGGCCGGGACTGCAGAACACTGAAGCTTTCTTT.

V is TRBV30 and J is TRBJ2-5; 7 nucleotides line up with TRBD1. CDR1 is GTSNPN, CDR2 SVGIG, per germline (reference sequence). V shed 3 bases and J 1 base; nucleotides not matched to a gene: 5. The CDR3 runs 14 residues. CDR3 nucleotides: TGTGCCTGGAGAAGAGAGGGGGCCCAAGAGACCCAGTACTTC. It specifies CAWRREGAQETQYF.

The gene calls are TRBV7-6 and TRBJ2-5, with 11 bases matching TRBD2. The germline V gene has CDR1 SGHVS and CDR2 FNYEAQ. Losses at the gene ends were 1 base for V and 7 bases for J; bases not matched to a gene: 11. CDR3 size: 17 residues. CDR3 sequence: CASSLVTLAGGSGTQYF. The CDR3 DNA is TGTGCCAGCAGCTTAGTCACTCTAGCGGGGGGTTCCGGGACCCAGTACTTC.

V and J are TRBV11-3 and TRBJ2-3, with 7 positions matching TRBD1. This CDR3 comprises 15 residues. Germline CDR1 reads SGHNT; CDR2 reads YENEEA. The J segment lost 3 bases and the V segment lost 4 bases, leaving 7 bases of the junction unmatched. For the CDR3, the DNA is TGTGCCAGCAGCTCAGGGGGACAGAGAACAGATACGCAGTATTTT. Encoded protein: CASSSGGQRTDTQYF.

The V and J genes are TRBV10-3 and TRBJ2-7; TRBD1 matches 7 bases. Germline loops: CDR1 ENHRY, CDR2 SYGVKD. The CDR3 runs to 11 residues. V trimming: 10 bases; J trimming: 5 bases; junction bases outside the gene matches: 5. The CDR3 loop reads CASRQGHEQYF. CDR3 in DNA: TGTGCCAGCCGACAGGGCCACGAGCAGTACTTC.

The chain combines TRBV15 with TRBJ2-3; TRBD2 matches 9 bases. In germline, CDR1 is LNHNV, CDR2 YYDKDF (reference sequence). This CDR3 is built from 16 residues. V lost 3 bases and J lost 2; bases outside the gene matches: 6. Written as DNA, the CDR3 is TGTGCCACCAGCAGTCATAGCGGGGGCTCCACAGATACGCAGTATTTT. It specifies CATSSHSGGSTDTQYF.

DNA of the CDR3: TGTGCCAGCAGCTTAAGGATCCCCGGGACAAGCGGCTCTAGGGGGGAGCAGTTCTTC. Its translation: CASSLRIPGTSGSRGEQFF. V gene TRBV11-2 combines with J gene TRBJ2-1; maybe TRBD1 (6 bases). V was pared by 2 bases and J by 10 bases, with 30 bases between. The CDR3 spans 19 residues. The V gene's germline CDR1 is SGHAT and CDR2 FQNNGV. Filled out from reference TRBV11-2 and TRBJ2-1, the complete variable domain reads EAGVAQSPRYKIIEKRQSVAFWCNPISGHATLYWYQQILGQGPKLLIQFQNNGVVDDSQLPKDRFSAERLKGVDSTLKIQPAKLEDSAVYLCASSLRIPGTSGSRGEQFFGPGTRLTVL.

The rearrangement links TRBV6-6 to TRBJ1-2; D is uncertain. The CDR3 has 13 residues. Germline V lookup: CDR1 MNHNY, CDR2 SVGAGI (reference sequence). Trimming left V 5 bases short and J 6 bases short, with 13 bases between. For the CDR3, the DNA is TGTGCCAGCAGTCCCCAGGTCCGCAATGGCTACACCTTC. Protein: CASSPQVRNGYTF.

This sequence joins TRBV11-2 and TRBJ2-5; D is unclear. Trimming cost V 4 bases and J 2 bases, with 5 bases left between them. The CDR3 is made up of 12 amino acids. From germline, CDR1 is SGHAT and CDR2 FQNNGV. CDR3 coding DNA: TGTGCCAGCAGCTGGAGTCAAGAGACCCAGTACTTC. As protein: CASSWSQETQYF.

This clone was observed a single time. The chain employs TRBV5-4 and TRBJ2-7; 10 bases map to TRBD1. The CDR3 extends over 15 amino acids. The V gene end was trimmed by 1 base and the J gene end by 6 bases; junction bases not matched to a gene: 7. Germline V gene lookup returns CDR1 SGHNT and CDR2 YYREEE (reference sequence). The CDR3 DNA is TGTGCCAGCAGCTTGAGGACAGGGGGTAACCTCGAGCAGTACTTC. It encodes CASSLRTGGNLEQYF.

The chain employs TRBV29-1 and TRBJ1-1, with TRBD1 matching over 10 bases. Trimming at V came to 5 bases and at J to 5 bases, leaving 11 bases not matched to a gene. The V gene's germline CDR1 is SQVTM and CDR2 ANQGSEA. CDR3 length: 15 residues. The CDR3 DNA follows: TGCAGCGTTCGGACAGGGGGTAAGTCGAAAACTGAAGCTTTCTTT. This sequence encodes CSVRTGGKSKTEAFF.